This TCR beta chain stems from a study of shared clonotypes between healthy human individuals. As for the study in general: The donor group consisted of a couple of women and three men, aged 18 to 49.

Libraries were prepared by immunoSEQ multiplex PCR; TCRdb keeps only in-frame clonotypes and omits some of them. The table records around 720,000 clones, approximately 73% of them present only once. V was clipped by 5 bases and J by 1 base; unmatched bases: 8. Per the germline V gene, CDR1 is SEHNR and CDR2 is FQNEAQ (reference sequence). The CDR3 has 16 residues. This sequence originates from a woman in her 30s in good health. The source material was memory CD4+ T cells sorted from blood. Documented subset: CD45RA-negative fraction. The chain is built from TRBV7-9 and TRBJ2-1; 7 bases agree with TRBD1. The chain's CDR3 is CASSLTTGRSYNEQFF. The CDR3 DNA reads TGTGCCAGCAGCCTTACGACAGGGCGGTCCTACAATGAGCAGTTCTTC.